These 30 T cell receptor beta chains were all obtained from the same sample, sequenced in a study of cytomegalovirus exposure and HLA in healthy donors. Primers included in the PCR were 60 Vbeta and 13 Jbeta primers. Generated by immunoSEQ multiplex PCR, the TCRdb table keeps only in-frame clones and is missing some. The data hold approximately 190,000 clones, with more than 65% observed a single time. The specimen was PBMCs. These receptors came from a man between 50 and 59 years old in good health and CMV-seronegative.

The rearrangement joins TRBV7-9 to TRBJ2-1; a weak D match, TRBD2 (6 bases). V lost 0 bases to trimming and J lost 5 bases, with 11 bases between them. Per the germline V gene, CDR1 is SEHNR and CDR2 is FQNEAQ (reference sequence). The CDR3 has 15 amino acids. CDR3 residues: CASSLAGAGHNEQFF. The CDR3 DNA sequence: TGTGCCAGCAGCTTAGCGGGCGCGGGGCACAATGAGCAGTTCTTC.

CDR3 amino acids: CASSSTGLDEQYF. The CDR3 DNA reads as TGCGCCAGCAGCTCGACAGGGTTGGACGAGCAGTACTTC. V and J are TRBV5-1 and TRBJ2-7; 7 bases match TRBD1. Trimming at V came to 3 bases and at J to 5 bases, leaving 5 bases not matched to a gene. There are 13 residues in the CDR3. Per the germline V gene, CDR1 is SGHRS and CDR2 is YFSETQ. The whole variable domain, remainder taken from reference TRBV5-1 and TRBJ2-7, is KAGVTQTPRYLIKTRGQQVTLSCSPISGHRSVSWYQQTPGQGLQFLFEYFSETQRNKGNFPGRFSGRQFSNSRSEMNVSTLELGDSALYLCASSSTGLDEQYFGPGTRLTVT.

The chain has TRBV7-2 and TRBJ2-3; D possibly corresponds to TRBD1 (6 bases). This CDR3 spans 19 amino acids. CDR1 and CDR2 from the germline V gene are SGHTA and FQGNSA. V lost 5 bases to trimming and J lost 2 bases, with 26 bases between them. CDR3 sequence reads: CASSPRAGTRAEYTDTQYF. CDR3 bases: TGTGCCAGCAGCCCAAGAGCCGGGACAAGGGCAGAGTACACAGATACGCAGTATTTT.

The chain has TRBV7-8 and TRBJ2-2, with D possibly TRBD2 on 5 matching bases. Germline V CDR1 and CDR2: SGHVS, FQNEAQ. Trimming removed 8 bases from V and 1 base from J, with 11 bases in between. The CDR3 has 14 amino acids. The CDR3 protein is CASQVEGNTGELFF. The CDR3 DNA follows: TGTGCCAGCCAGGTAGAGGGGAACACCGGGGAGCTGTTTTTT.

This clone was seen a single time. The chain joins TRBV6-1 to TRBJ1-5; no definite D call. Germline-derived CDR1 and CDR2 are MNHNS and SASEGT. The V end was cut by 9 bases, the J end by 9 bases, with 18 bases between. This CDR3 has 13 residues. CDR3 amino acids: CASMQAGIWPQHF. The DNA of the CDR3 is TGTGCCAGTATGCAGGCAGGTATTTGGCCCCAGCATTTT.

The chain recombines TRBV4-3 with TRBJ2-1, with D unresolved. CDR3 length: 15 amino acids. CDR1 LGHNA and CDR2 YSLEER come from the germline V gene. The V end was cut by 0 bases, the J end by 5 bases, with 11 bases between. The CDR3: CASSQDHRQDNEQFF. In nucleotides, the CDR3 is TGCGCCAGCAGCCAAGATCACCGGCAGGACAATGAGCAGTTCTTC.

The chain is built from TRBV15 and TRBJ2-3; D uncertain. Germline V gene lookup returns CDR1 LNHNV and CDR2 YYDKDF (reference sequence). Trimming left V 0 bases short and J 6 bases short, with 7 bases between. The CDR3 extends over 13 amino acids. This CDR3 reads CATSRDHGDTQYF. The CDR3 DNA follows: TGTGCCACCAGCAGAGATCACGGGGATACGCAGTATTTT.

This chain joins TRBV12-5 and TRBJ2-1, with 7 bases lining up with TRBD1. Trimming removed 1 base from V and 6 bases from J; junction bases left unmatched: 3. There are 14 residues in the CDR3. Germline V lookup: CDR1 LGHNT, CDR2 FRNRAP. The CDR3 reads CASGLGQGLNEQFF. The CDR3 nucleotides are TGTGCTAGTGGTTTGGGACAGGGTCTCAATGAGCAGTTCTTC.

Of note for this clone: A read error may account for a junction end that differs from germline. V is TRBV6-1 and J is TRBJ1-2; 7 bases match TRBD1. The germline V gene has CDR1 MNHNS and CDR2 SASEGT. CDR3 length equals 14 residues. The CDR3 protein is CASSPQQDRNSLNF. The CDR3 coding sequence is TGTGCCAGCAGCCCTCAACAGGACAGGAATTCCCTCAACTTC.

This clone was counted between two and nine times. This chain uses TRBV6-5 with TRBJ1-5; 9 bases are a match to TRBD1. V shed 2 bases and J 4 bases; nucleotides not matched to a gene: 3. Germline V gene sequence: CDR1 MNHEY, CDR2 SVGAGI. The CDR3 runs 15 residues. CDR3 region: CASSYRTGANQPQHF. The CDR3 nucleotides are TGTGCCAGCAGTTACCGGACAGGGGCGAATCAGCCCCAGCATTTT.

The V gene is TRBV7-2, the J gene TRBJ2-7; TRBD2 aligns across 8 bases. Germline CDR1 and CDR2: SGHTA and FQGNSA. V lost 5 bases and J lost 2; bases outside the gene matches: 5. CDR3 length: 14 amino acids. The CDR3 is CASSARGGPYEQYF. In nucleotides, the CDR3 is TGTGCCAGCAGCGCTCGGGGGGGGCCCTACGAGCAGTACTTC.

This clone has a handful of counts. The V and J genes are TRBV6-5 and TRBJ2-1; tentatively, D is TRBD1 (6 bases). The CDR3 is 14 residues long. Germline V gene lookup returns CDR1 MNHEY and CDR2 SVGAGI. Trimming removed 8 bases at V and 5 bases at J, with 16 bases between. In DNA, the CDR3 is TGTGCCAGCTGTCCGGGACAAATCCACAATGAGCAGTTCTTC. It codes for CASCPGQIHNEQFF.

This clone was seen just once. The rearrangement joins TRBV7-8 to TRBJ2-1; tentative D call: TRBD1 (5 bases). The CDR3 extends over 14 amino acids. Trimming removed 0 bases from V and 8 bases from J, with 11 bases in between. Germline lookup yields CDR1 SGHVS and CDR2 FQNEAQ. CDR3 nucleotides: TGTGCCAGCAGCTTAGCGGGGCGGTTAGATGAGCAGTTCTTC. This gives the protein CASSLAGRLDEQFF.

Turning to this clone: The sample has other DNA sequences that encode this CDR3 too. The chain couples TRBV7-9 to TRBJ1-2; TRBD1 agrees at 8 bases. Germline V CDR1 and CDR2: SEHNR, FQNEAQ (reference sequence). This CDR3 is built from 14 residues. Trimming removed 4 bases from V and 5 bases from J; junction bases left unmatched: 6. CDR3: CASSSGQGLYGYTF. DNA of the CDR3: TGTGCCAGCAGCTCCGGACAGGGTCTTTATGGCTACACCTTC.

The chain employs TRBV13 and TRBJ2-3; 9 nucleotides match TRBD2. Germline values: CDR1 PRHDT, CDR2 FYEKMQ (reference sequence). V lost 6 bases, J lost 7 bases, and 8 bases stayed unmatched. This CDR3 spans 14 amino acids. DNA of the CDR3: TGTGCCAGCAGAACCACGCGGGGGGGCCATACGCAGTATTTT. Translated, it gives CASRTTRGGHTQYF.

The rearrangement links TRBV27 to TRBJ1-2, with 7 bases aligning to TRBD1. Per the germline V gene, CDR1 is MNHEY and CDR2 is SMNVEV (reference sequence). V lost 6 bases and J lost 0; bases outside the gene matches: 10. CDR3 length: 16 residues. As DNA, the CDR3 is TGTGCCAGCAGCCTACAGGGGCCTCCTACTAACTATGGCTACACCTTC. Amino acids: CASSLQGPPTNYGYTF.

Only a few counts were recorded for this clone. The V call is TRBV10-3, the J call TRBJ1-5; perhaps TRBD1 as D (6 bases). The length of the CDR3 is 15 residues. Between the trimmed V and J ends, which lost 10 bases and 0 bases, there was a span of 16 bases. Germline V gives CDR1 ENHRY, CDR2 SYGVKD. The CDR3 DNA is TGTGCCACCCAGGGACACCCTTTTAGCAATCAGCCCCAGCATTTT. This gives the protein CATQGHPFSNQPQHF.

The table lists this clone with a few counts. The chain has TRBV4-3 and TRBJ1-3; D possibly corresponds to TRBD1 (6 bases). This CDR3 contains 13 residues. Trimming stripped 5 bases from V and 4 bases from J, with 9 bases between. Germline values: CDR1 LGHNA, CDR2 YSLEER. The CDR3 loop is CASSSGVGNTIYF. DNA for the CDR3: TGCGCCAGCAGCTCAGGGGTCGGAAACACCATATATTTT.

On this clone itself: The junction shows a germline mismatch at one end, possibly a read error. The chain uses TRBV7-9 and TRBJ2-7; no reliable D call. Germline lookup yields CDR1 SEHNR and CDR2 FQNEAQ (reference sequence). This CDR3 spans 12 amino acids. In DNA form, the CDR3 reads TGTTCCAGCAGCTCACTGGCCTACGAGCAGTACTTC. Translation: CSSSSLAYEQYF.

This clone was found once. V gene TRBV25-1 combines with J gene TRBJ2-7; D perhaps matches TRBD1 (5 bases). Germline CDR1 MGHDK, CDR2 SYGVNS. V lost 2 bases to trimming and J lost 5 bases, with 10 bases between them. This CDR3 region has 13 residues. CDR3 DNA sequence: TGTGCCAGCAGTGAACAGGGCCCCAACGAGCAGTACTTC. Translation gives CASSEQGPNEQYF.

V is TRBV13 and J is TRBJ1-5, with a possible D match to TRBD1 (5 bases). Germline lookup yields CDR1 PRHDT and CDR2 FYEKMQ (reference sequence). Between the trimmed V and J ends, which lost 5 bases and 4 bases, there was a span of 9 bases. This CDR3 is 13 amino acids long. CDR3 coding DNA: TGTGCCAGCAGCAGGCAGGGAAATCAGCCCCAGCATTTT. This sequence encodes CASSRQGNQPQHF.

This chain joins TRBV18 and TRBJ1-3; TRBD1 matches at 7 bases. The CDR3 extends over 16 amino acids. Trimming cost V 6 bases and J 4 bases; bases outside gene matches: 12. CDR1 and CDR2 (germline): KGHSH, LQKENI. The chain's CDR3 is CASSPGQTRGGNTIYF. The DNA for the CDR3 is TGTGCCAGCTCGCCGGGACAGACCCGTGGGGGAAACACCATATATTTT.

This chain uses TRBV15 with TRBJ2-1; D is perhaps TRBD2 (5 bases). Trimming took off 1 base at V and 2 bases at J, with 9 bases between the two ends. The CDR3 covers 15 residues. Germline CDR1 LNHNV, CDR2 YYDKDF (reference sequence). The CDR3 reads CATSRGEGAYNEQFF. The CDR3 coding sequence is TGTGCCACCAGCAGAGGAGAGGGAGCCTACAATGAGCAGTTCTTC.

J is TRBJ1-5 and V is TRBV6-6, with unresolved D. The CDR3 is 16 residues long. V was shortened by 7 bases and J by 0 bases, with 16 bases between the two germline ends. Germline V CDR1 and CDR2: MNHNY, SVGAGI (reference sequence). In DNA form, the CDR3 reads TGTGCCAGCACCTGGGCCACCCTCTATAGCAATCAGCCCCAGCATTTT. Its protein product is CASTWATLYSNQPQHF.

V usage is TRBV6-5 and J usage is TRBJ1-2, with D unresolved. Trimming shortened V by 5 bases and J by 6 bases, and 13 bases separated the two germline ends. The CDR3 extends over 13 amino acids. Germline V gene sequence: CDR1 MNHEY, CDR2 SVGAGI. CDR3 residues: CASSVSPRDGYTF. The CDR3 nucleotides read TGTGCCAGCAGTGTTTCCCCGAGGGATGGCTACACCTTC.

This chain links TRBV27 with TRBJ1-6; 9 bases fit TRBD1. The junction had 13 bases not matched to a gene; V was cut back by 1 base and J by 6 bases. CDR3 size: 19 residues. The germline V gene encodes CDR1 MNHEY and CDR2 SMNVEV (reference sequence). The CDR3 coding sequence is TGTGCCAGCAGTTTATTCTATTCCCGGGACAGGGTTGTTAATTCACCCCTCCACTTT. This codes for CASSLFYSRDRVVNSPLHF.

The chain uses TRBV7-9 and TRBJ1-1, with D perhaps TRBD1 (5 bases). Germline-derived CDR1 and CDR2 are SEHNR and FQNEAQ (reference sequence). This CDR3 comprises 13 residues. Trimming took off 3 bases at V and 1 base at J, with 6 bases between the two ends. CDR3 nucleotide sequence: TGTGCCAGCAGCTTCGGGGGGAACACTGAAGCTTTCTTT. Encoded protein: CASSFGGNTEAFF.

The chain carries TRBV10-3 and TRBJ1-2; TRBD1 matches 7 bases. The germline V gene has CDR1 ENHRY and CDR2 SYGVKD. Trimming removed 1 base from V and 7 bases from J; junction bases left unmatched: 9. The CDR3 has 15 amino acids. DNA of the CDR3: TGTGCCATCAGTGAGTTTGTAGGGGGCGGAGGTGGCTACACCTTC. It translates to CAISEFVGGGGGYTF.

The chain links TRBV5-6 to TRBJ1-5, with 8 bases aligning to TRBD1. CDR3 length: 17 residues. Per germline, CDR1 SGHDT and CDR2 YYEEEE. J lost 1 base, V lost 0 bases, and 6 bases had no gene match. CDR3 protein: CASSLGQGAQSNQPQHF. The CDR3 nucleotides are TGTGCCAGCAGCTTGGGCCAGGGGGCGCAAAGCAATCAGCCCCAGCATTTT.

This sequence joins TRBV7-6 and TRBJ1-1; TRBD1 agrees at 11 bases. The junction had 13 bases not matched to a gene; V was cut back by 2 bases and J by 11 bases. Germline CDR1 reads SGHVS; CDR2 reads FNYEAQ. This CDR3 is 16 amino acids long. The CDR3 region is CASSLSWRTGGVWAFF. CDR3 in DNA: TGTGCCAGCAGCTTAAGTTGGAGGACAGGGGGCGTGTGGGCTTTCTTT.